This TCR beta chain appears in the sequencing data of a study of CD8+ T cells in alopecia areata. RNA extraction was followed by reverse transcription into cDNA, which acted as the sequencing template. Libraries were prepared by immunoSEQ multiplex PCR; TCRdb keeps only in-frame clonotypes and omits some of them. The sample has about 130,000 clones; roughly 53% are singletons. Study-level findings and limits: Clonality in lesional scalp, especially alopecia totalis/universalis, exceeded that of normal scalp.

With respect to this clone: What it recognizes is unknown.

Collection of lesional scalp punch biopsies and peripheral blood was performed in alopecia areata patients. It was from PBMCs that CD4+ and CD8+ T cells were sorted. The CDR3 extends over 14 amino acids. V dropped 2 bases and J dropped 9 bases, with 17 bases sitting between them. Germline CDR1 reads SNHLY; CDR2 reads FYNNEI. V usage is TRBV2 and J usage is TRBJ2-7; a possible D gene is TRBD2 (6 bases). The sequence derives from a human donor with alopecia areata. Sequenced here: CD4+ T cells sorted from blood, sampled at week 0. The CDR3 here is CASSERGYVSAQYF. The CDR3 DNA reads as TGTGCCAGCAGTGAACGGGGGTACGTAAGTGCGCAGTACTTC. Complete variable domain (other parts from reference TRBV2 and TRBJ2-7): EPEVTQTPSHQVTQMGQEVILRCVPISNHLYFYWYRQILGQKVEFLVSFYNNEISEKSEIFDDQFSVERPDGSNFTLKIRSTKLEDSAMYFCASSERGYVSAQYFGPGTRLTVT.